This T cell receptor beta chain emerged from a study of naive and memory T cell subsets (dated by TCRdb to 2016 to 2017). As for the study more broadly: The study applied an open-source, UMI-based TCR alpha and beta sequencing pipeline to sorted naive and memory peripheral blood T cell subsets. Complete agreement was observed between the functional CMV T cell responses and the IgG serology results. RNA was DNase-treated and reverse transcribed with TCR constant-region primers, mostly using SuperScript III. Study-level results and caveats: TCR abundance followed a power law whose exponent differed between naive and memory subsets but was consistent across the three individuals. A clonotype was defined as a single alpha or beta chain sequence rather than as a paired alpha/beta receptor. RNA-based TCR counts may be influenced by expression changes linked to T cell activation and differentiation. Naive repertoires, especially CD8, contained a few larger clonotypes, possibly memory cells re-expressing CD45RA. In both CD4 and CD8 cells, a rise in Gini index and a fall in Shannon and inverse Simpson diversity were observed from naive through CM, EM and EMRA. After error correction, only a single occurrence was seen for over 95% of naive TCR sequences, so much steeper abundance distributions were produced than in memory subsets. The repertoire findings for the naive and memory subsets could not be validated against a ground truth because none was available.

This clonotype was seen a handful of times. The antigen it recognizes is unknown. There are no base qualities to consult, and no much larger clone falls within one base. Its CDR3 holds 14 amino acids, cysteine through phenylalanine. Here the CDR3 DNA is all that survives: 42 bases in frame from base 1. The V end loses 5 bases and the J end loses 6 bases, and a stretch of 14 bases separates them. CDR1 and CDR2, per the germline V gene, are SGHTA and FQGTGA. The library came from UMI-ligation and nested PCR. The beta constant-region primer consisted of an equimolar mixture of two oligonucleotides that together covered TRBC1 and TRBC2. Four rounds of PCR were used to amplify ligated cDNA, with nested alpha and beta constant-region primers being used together with the SP2 primer. A single-stranded oligonucleotide bearing the SP2 primer plus a 12-nucleotide UMI was ligated onto the 3' end of the cDNA by T4 RNA ligase 1. Incubation of the ligation reaction lasted about 19-24 hours at 16 degrees C. PCR2 was typically performed as a SYBR Green qPCR and was stopped at a predetermined threshold so that over-amplification was prevented. All purifications after the first were performed with Agencourt AMPure XP magnetic beads. Library quantification was done by Qubit, followed by a TapeStation check on which the main peak was expected at around 650 bp. Sequencing of the pooled libraries was done on an Illumina MiSeq using v2 2x251 paired-end kits, which typically yielded roughly 1-2.1 million reads per sample. Each sample was pooled at 3 to 4 nM, and roughly 5-7% PhiX was included to help cluster recognition. As for the authors' bioinformatics: Using tag matching that tolerated one base-pair mismatch, Decombinator assigned V and J genes to FASTQ reads that had been processed by Demultiplexor. Collapsinator used UMIs to correct both sequencing errors and frequency errors arising from PCR heterogeneity. TCRs were translated and CDR3s were extracted from the conserved cysteine to the FGXG phenylalanine by CDR3Translator, with non-productive sequences being flagged. Gini, Shannon entropy and inverse Simpson indices were computed after subsampling the repertoires to the same number of UMI-defined TCRs. Clonotype abundance distributions were fitted to a power law by maximum likelihood within the linear range. For one naive CD8 sample, the pipeline and MIGEC produced similar UMI counts, unique TCR numbers and clonal distributions. In one analysis, naive TCRs that were also found in any memory subset of the same donor were excluded from the naive repertoire. A set of approximately 6,800 CMV-associated CDR3 sequences, compiled from VDJdb and a published dataset, was used to search the repertoires. The raw public reads went through TCRdb reprocessing: fastp at Q25, MiXCR clone calling, in-frame beta chains kept. Each entry is one CDR3 protein sequence, shown with its most common DNA and genes. The V and J calls reflect TCRdb's pipeline rather than the authors' work. The sample includes roughly 99,000 distinct CDR3 sequences, with approximately 10% observed a single time. More than 0.11% of the sample belongs to the ten largest clones.

TCR alpha and beta chain libraries were amplified separately from the second PCR step onward. CMV status of each donor was established by measuring IFNgamma production from CD4+ T cells after fresh PBMCs were stimulated overnight with CMV viral lysate. Using Miltenyi beads, CD4 T cells were first positively selected, and CD8 T cells were then positively selected from the CD4-negative fraction. After staining for CD3, CD4, CD8, CD45RA, CD27 and a live/dead dye, cells were sorted on a BD Aria II into four subsets based on CD45RA and CD27. Blood was obtained from a few healthy volunteers, and the blood from each volunteer was fractionated into CD4 and CD8 T cells and subsequently into four differentiation subsets. About 120 ml of peripheral blood was drawn per donor, and PBMC were isolated by Ficoll-Paque PLUS density-gradient centrifugation. The sorted cells were lysed in RLT buffer, after which RNA was extracted using a Qiagen RNeasy kit and kept at -80 degrees C.

Sequencing was done on a sample of naive CD4+ T cells from blood. What the cell subset or site label conveys for this sample: naive T cells, CD45RA high CD27+. Here the chain combines TRBV7-3 and TRBJ2-1; the D gene could be TRBD1 or TRBD2, each one agreeing over 5 bases. This TCR was sampled from a human donor in good health. The bases are TGTGCCAGCAGCCAGGGACGGGGATCCAATGAGCAGTTCTTC. Its coded protein is CASSQGRGSNEQFF. The full variable domain, with segments outside the CDR3 supplied by the reference TRBV7-3 and TRBJ2-1 proteins, appears as GAGVSQTPSNKVTEKGKYVELRCDPISGHTALYWYRQSLGQGPEFLIYFQGTGAADDSGLPNDRFFAVRPEGSVSTLKIQRTERGDSAVYLCASSQGRGSNEQFFGPGTRLTVL.